This entry lists 20 T cell receptor beta chains sequenced from one sample in a study of CD8 T cells in Susac syndrome. An input of about 0.45 to 1 ug of RNA was subjected to reverse transcription using random hexamers. One entry per CDR3 protein results from TCRdb running MiXCR on the immunoSEQ multiplex PCR reads. Of over 100,000 distinct CDR3 sequences listed, 80% to 95% are singletons. Sequencing input: CD4+ T cells from PBMCs. The receptors were sampled from a human donor in good health.

The chain recombines TRBV2 with TRBJ2-2, with D tentatively TRBD1 or TRBD2 (6 bases each). Per germline, CDR1 SNHLY and CDR2 FYNNEI. The CDR3 extends over 14 amino acids. V was clipped by 6 bases and J by 6 bases, with 14 bases between them. The CDR3 region is CASREEGGAGELFF. CDR3 bases: TGTGCCAGCAGGGAGGAGGGGGGAGCCGGGGAGCTGTTTTTT.

This rearrangement joins TRBV12-3 or TRBV12-4 to TRBJ2-5, with 7 bases aligning to TRBD2. This CDR3 region has 14 residues. The junction had 2 bases not matched to a gene; V was cut back by 3 bases and J by 1 base. The DNA of the CDR3 is TGTGCCAGCAGTTTCGCTAGCGGCCAAGAGACCCAGTACTTC. This translates into CASSFASGQETQYF.

The chain links TRBV7-3 to TRBJ2-6; no firm D call. CDR3 size: 15 residues. In germline, CDR1 is SGHTA, CDR2 FQGTGA. Trimming pared 2 bases from V and 0 bases from J, leaving 5 bases between. The CDR3 spells CASSLGNSGANVLTF. In DNA form, the CDR3 reads TGTGCCAGCAGCTTAGGGAACTCTGGGGCCAACGTCCTGACTTTC.

J is TRBJ2-3 and V is TRBV10-3; TRBD2 matches 12 bases. V lost 5 bases, J lost 6 bases, and 3 bases stayed unmatched. Germline V CDR1 and CDR2: ENHRY, SYGVKD. This CDR3 region has 14 residues. In nucleotides, the CDR3 is TGTGCCATCAGTCTAGCGGGGGGGCTGGATACGCAGTATTTT. Translated: CAISLAGGLDTQYF.

The chain links TRBV25-1 to TRBJ2-7; 8 nucleotides line up with TRBD1. The germline CDR1 and CDR2 sequences are MGHDK and SYGVNS. The CDR3 is 14 residues long. V trimming: 5 bases; J trimming: 2 bases; junction bases outside the gene matches: 5. This CDR3 is CASSPAGQAYEQYF. In DNA, the CDR3 is TGTGCCAGCAGTCCGGCGGGACAGGCCTACGAGCAGTACTTC.

V is TRBV18 and J is TRBJ2-3; 7 bases are shared with TRBD1. The CDR3 loop spans 17 amino acids. Germline trimming cut 2 bases from V and 4 bases from J; bases unmatched to any gene: 12. The germline V gene has CDR1 KGHSH and CDR2 LQKENI. The CDR3 spells CASSPTQVTQGADTQYF. The DNA for the CDR3 is TGTGCCAGCTCACCAACGCAGGTTACTCAGGGGGCAGATACGCAGTATTTT.

J is TRBJ1-1 and V is TRBV5-5, with D hard to call. This CDR3 has 11 residues. Per the germline V gene, CDR1 is SGHKS and CDR2 is YYEKEE (reference sequence). The V and J ends lost 3 bases and 10 bases respectively, with 10 bases between them. This chain's CDR3 is CASSSSLVAFF. DNA of the CDR3: TGTGCCAGCAGCTCCAGCTTGGTAGCTTTCTTT.

CDR3 in DNA: TGCGCCAGCAGAACCCACGGTGGAGACTCTGGGGCCAACGTCCTGACTTTC. It specifies CASRTHGGDSGANVLTF. The chain uses TRBV5-1 and TRBJ2-6; D is ambiguous. CDR1 and CDR2 from the germline V gene are SGHRS and YFSETQ. The germline V and J ends were trimmed by 5 bases and 0 bases, with 15 bases remaining between them. The CDR3 is 17 residues long.

This rearrangement joins TRBV6-2 or TRBV6-3 to TRBJ2-1; 14 bases map to TRBD2. CDR1 is MNHEY, CDR2 SVGEGT, per germline. The CDR3 is 16 amino acids. After removal of 2 bases from V and 9 bases from J, the junction contained 6 bases not matched to a gene. The CDR3 sequence: CASSYATSGGAFEQFF. In DNA, the CDR3 is TGTGCCAGCAGTTACGCGACTAGCGGGGGGGCTTTTGAGCAGTTCTTC.

The chain links TRBV19 to TRBJ1-1; tentatively, D is TRBD1 (6 bases). V lost 3 bases and J 11 bases, leaving 10 bases between the germline ends. Germline lookup yields CDR1 LNHDA and CDR2 SQIVND (reference sequence). The CDR3 has 11 residues. CDR3 residues: CASSINRVAFF. The CDR3 coding sequence is TGTGCCAGTAGTATTAACAGGGTCGCTTTCTTT.

The chain recombines TRBV20-1 with TRBJ2-1, with 12 bases matching TRBD2. This CDR3 is built from 14 residues. J lost 5 bases, V lost 1 base, and 0 bases had no gene match. Per the germline V gene, CDR1 is DFQATT and CDR2 is SNEGSKA (reference sequence). The CDR3 protein is CSARGLAGDNEQFF. The CDR3 DNA sequence: TGCAGTGCTAGAGGACTAGCGGGGGACAATGAGCAGTTCTTC.

The chain combines TRBV5-1 with TRBJ2-2; 8 bases map to TRBD2. Germline V gene sequence: CDR1 SGHRS, CDR2 YFSETQ. The V gene end was trimmed by 4 bases and the J gene end by 3 bases; junction bases not matched to a gene: 8. CDR3 length: 16 amino acids. CDR3 bases: TGCGCCAGCAGCCCGGGGGGGACTGGATACACCGGGGAGCTGTTTTTT. Protein: CASSPGGTGYTGELFF.

The chain joins TRBV27 to TRBJ2-6, with 7 nucleotides matching TRBD1. The V segment lost 8 bases and the J segment 4 bases; nucleotides outside the gene matches: 14. The CDR3 length is 17 residues. Germline V gene lookup returns CDR1 MNHEY and CDR2 SMNVEV (reference sequence). CDR3 sequence reads: CASCDGQAVLGANVLTF. In nucleotides, the CDR3 is TGTGCCAGCTGCGACGGACAGGCGGTTCTCGGGGCCAACGTCCTGACTTTC.

This clonotype is a singleton in its sample. The chain is built from TRBV29-1 and TRBJ2-7, with D uncertain. The V and J ends lost 4 bases and 2 bases respectively, with 9 bases between them. This CDR3 comprises 12 residues. CDR1 is SQVTM, CDR2 ANQGSEA, per germline. In DNA, the CDR3 is TGCAGCGTTGGACGTAAGGCCTACGAGCAGTACTTC. It translates to CSVGRKAYEQYF.

The CDR3 reads CASSLGQRLYGYTF. In DNA form, the CDR3 reads TGTGCCAGCAGCTTAGGACAGCGTCTCTATGGCTACACCTTC. The chain combines TRBV7-2 with TRBJ1-2; TRBD1 might be the D (5 bases). CDR3 size: 14 residues. V lost 1 base to trimming and J lost 4 bases, with 10 bases between them. Germline assignment: CDR1 SGHTA and CDR2 FQGNSA.

This clonotype was seen a single time. CDR3 bases: TGTGCCAGCAGTGAAAACGGTTTATATGGCTACACCTTC. Its translation: CASSENGLYGYTF. V gene TRBV2 combines with J gene TRBJ1-2; D gene unclear. CDR3 length: 13 residues. Germline V lookup: CDR1 SNHLY, CDR2 FYNNEI. Trimming took 2 bases from V and 5 from J, leaving 9 bases between them.

This rearrangement joins TRBV6-5 to TRBJ2-5, with TRBD1 as a possible D gene (6 bases). CDR1 and CDR2 (germline): MNHEY, SVGAGI. The germline V and J ends were trimmed by 0 bases and 5 bases, with 22 bases remaining between them. The CDR3 sequence is 18 residues long. The DNA for the CDR3 is TGTGCCAGCAGTTACTCCCGAACACTATCAGGGGTGCGGGAGACCCAGTACTTC. Translated: CASSYSRTLSGVRETQYF.

The chain is built from TRBV7-2 and TRBJ1-5, with 9 bases lining up with TRBD1. The germline CDR1 and CDR2 sequences are SGHTA and FQGNSA. The length of the CDR3 is 16 residues. The ends lost 5 bases at V and 3 bases at J; junction bases unmatched: 8. Written as DNA, the CDR3 is TGTGCCAGCAGCCAACAGGGGGCTGTAAACAATCAGCCCCAGCATTTT. Translation gives CASSQQGAVNNQPQHF.

J is TRBJ1-2 and V is TRBV20-1, with D perhaps TRBD1 (6 bases). In germline, CDR1 is DFQATT, CDR2 SNEGSKA (reference sequence). The length of the CDR3 is 13 residues. The V gene lost 1 base and the J gene lost 4 bases, with 10 bases spanning the gap. In DNA, the CDR3 is TGCAGTGCTAGAGGGGACACCCTCTATGGCTACACCTTC. Its protein is CSARGDTLYGYTF.

The rearrangement joins TRBV20-1 to TRBJ2-5, with 7 bases identical to TRBD2. V was clipped by 4 bases and J by 5 bases; unmatched bases: 13. This CDR3 spans 15 amino acids. CDR1 is DFQATT and CDR2 is SNEGSKA in the germline V gene (reference sequence). This chain's CDR3 is CSANPTVRREETQYF. CDR3 DNA sequence: TGCAGTGCTAACCCGACAGTCCGGCGGGAGGAGACCCAGTACTTC.